This is a list of T cell receptor beta chains from one sample in a study of T cell responses to AZD1222 COVID-19 vaccine. Produced via immunoSEQ multiplex PCR; TCRdb's table is partial and in-frame only. The table has about 180,000 clones, around 90% seen once; the top ten hold around 1.9%. The sample consisted of peripheral blood, taken 28 days after the second AZD1222 dose. These TCRs come from an adult who received the AZD1222 COVID-19 vaccine. Each CDR3 is given with its conserved first and last residue. A D gene is named only where the DNA matches it firmly. Clone size is shown for a subset of rows, as once, few, many or a class of expanded clone.

V gene: TRBV7-9; D gene: NA; clone size: NA; J gene: TRBJ1-2; CDR3 DNA: TGTGCCAGCAGCTTAGTGGGGTCGGATCGCTACACCTTC; CDR3 protein: CASSLVGSDRYTF
V gene: TRBV1; D gene: NA; clone size: NA; J gene: TRBJ2-5; CDR3 DNA: TGCACCAGCAGTCGGACAGGGGGGGGTATGCAAGAGACCCAGTACTTC; CDR3 protein: CTSSRTGGGMQETQYF
V gene: TRBV19; D gene: NA; clone size: once; J gene: TRBJ2-5; CDR3 DNA: TGTGCCAGTAGTATCCTAGGGGTTCCACAAGAGACCCAGTACTTC; CDR3 protein: CASSILGVPQETQYF
V gene: TRBV27; D gene: NA; clone size: NA; J gene: TRBJ1-1; CDR3 DNA: TGTGCCAGCAGTTCTACCGGGGGCGGTCTGGGAGCTTTCTTT; CDR3 protein: CASSSTGGGLGAFF
V gene: TRBV7-9; D gene: NA; clone size: NA; J gene: TRBJ2-7; CDR3 DNA: TGTGCCAGCAGCCCCACAGGGATGACGGCGGCCTACGAGCAGTACTTC; CDR3 protein: CASSPTGMTAAYEQYF
V gene: TRBV6-2/TRBV6-3; D gene: NA; clone size: once; J gene: TRBJ1-1; CDR3 DNA: TGTGCCAGCAGTTACGGCCGAACCACCTCCCGGAACACTGAAGCTTTCTTT; CDR3 protein: CASSYGRTTSRNTEAFF
V gene: TRBV3-1/TRBV3-2; D gene: TRBD2; clone size: NA; J gene: TRBJ2-1; CDR3 DNA: TGTGCCAGCAGCCAACAGCGGGGGGGCCTTTGGGAGCAGTTCTTC; CDR3 protein: CASSQQRGGLWEQFF
V gene: TRBV24-1; D gene: TRBD1; clone size: NA; J gene: TRBJ2-1; CDR3 DNA: TGTGCCACCAGTGATTCAACAGGGGTCGCCTACAATGAGCAGTTCTTC; CDR3 protein: CATSDSTGVAYNEQFF
V gene: TRBV7-9; D gene: NA; clone size: NA; J gene: TRBJ1-5; CDR3 DNA: TGTGCCAGCAGCCCCGAGGGGGACAATCAGCCCCAGCATTTT; CDR3 protein: CASSPEGDNQPQHF
V gene: TRBV29-1; D gene: TRBD1; clone size: NA; J gene: TRBJ1-5; CDR3 DNA: TGCAGCGTGGGAGACAGGGTGGGCAATCAGCCCCAGCATTTT; CDR3 protein: CSVGDRVGNQPQHF
V gene: TRBV4-2; D gene: NA; clone size: NA; J gene: TRBJ1-1; CDR3 DNA: TGTGCCAGCAGCCAAGACACTGAAGCTTTCTTT; CDR3 protein: CASSQDTEAFF
V gene: TRBV27; D gene: TRBD1; clone size: once; J gene: TRBJ1-1; CDR3 DNA: TGTGCCAGCAGTTCGACACCAGGGGGCAGAGCTTTCTTT; CDR3 protein: CASSSTPGGRAFF
V gene: TRBV10-3; D gene: NA; clone size: NA; J gene: TRBJ2-2; CDR3 DNA: TGTGCCATCAGTGAGGGACAACCGAACACCGGGGAGCTGTTTTTT; CDR3 protein: CAISEGQPNTGELFF
V gene: TRBV29-1; D gene: NA; clone size: NA; J gene: TRBJ1-1; CDR3 DNA: TGCAGCGTTGATAGTTCAGGGTTAAAAGCTTTCTTT; CDR3 protein: CSVDSSGLKAFF
V gene: TRBV5-1; D gene: NA; clone size: NA; J gene: TRBJ2-3; CDR3 DNA: TGCGCCAGCAGCTTCGGACTGTATACTAGCACAGATACGCAGTATTTT; CDR3 protein: CASSFGLYTSTDTQYF
V gene: TRBV11-2; D gene: TRBD1; clone size: once; J gene: TRBJ1-2; CDR3 DNA: TGTGCCAGCAGCGTAGGGGTTTCCCGGGACAGGGGCAACTATGGCTACACCTTC; CDR3 protein: CASSVGVSRDRGNYGYTF
V gene: TRBV3-1/TRBV3-2; D gene: TRBD2; clone size: NA; J gene: TRBJ2-5; CDR3 DNA: TGTGCCAGCAGCCAGGGACTAGCGGGGGGTGAAGAGACCCAGTACTTC; CDR3 protein: CASSQGLAGGEETQYF
V gene: TRBV6-5; D gene: TRBD1; clone size: NA; J gene: TRBJ1-2; CDR3 DNA: TGTGCCAGCAGTCCACAGGGGAACTATGGCTACACCTTC; CDR3 protein: CASSPQGNYGYTF
V gene: TRBV6-2/TRBV6-3; D gene: TRBD1; clone size: NA; J gene: TRBJ1-6; CDR3 DNA: TGTGCCAGCAGTTACATACCCACAGGGGCGAATTCACCCCTCCACTTT; CDR3 protein: CASSYIPTGANSPLHF
V gene: TRBV29-1; D gene: NA; clone size: NA; J gene: TRBJ1-3; CDR3 DNA: TGCAGCGTTGCTGAGCAGGGACCCGGAAACACCATATATTTT; CDR3 protein: CSVAEQGPGNTIYF
V gene: TRBV2; D gene: NA; clone size: NA; J gene: TRBJ1-5; CDR3 DNA: TGTGCCAGCAGTGAAGGACCTATTGGACAGCCCCAGCATTTT; CDR3 protein: CASSEGPIGQPQHF
V gene: TRBV29-1; D gene: TRBD2; clone size: NA; J gene: TRBJ2-5; CDR3 DNA: TGCAGCGGCGACGGGACTAGCGGGGGAAAGACCCAGTACTTC; CDR3 protein: CSGDGTSGGKTQYF
V gene: TRBV10-3; D gene: TRBD1; clone size: once; J gene: TRBJ1-2; CDR3 DNA: TGTGCCATCAGCCAAGACAGGGCCCCACTCTATGGCTACACCTTC; CDR3 protein: CAISQDRAPLYGYTF
V gene: TRBV28; D gene: NA; clone size: NA; J gene: TRBJ1-6; CDR3 DNA: TGTGCCAGCAGTTTGCTGGCAGGGCTTCGGAATTCACCCCTCCACTTT; CDR3 protein: CASSLLAGLRNSPLHF
V gene: TRBV18; D gene: TRBD1; clone size: NA; J gene: TRBJ1-2; CDR3 DNA: TGTGCCAGCTCACCGACCGGGACAGGGGAGTTTGGCTACACCTTC; CDR3 protein: CASSPTGTGEFGYTF
V gene: TRBV19; D gene: NA; clone size: NA; J gene: TRBJ1-2; CDR3 DNA: TGTGCCAGTAGTATAAGTGAAGGCGGTGGCTACACCTTC; CDR3 protein: CASSISEGGGYTF
V gene: TRBV6-2/TRBV6-3; D gene: TRBD1; clone size: once; J gene: TRBJ1-2; CDR3 DNA: TGTGCCAGCAGTTACTGGGGCAGGGGGTATGGCTACACCTTC; CDR3 protein: CASSYWGRGYGYTF
V gene: TRBV4-1; D gene: NA; clone size: few; J gene: TRBJ1-2; CDR3 DNA: TGCGCCAGCAGCCAAGAGTCGAATTCCCGATTTGGCTACACCTTC; CDR3 protein: CASSQESNSRFGYTF
V gene: TRBV19; D gene: NA; clone size: NA; J gene: TRBJ1-2; CDR3 DNA: TGTGCCAGTAGTACTTCGTTGTTTTCCCCTTCGGGCGGCTACACCTTC; CDR3 protein: CASSTSLFSPSGGYTF
V gene: TRBV4-1; D gene: NA; clone size: NA; J gene: TRBJ1-3; CDR3 DNA: TGCGCCAGCAGCCAGGTGCGAACTGGAAACACCATATATTTT; CDR3 protein: CASSQVRTGNTIYF
V gene: TRBV19; D gene: NA; clone size: once; J gene: TRBJ1-5; CDR3 DNA: TGTGCCAGTAGCCTAAATGGGGCAGGGGTAGAGCCCCAGCATTTT; CDR3 protein: CASSLNGAGVEPQHF
V gene: TRBV7-3; D gene: TRBD2; clone size: NA; J gene: TRBJ2-1; CDR3 DNA: TGTGCCAGCAGCCCAACAGCGGGGGATAACTACAATGAGCAGTTCTTC; CDR3 protein: CASSPTAGDNYNEQFF
V gene: TRBV18; D gene: TRBD1; clone size: NA; J gene: TRBJ2-3; CDR3 DNA: TGTGCCAGCTCCCCAGGTCAGGGACAGGCAGATACGCAGTATTTT; CDR3 protein: CASSPGQGQADTQYF
V gene: TRBV7-5; D gene: NA; clone size: NA; J gene: TRBJ1-4; CDR3 DNA: TGTGCCAGAAGCAATTGGTCCCGCTCACAAAATGAAAAACTGTTTTTT; CDR3 protein: CARSNWSRSQNEKLFF
V gene: TRBV3-1/TRBV3-2; D gene: TRBD2; clone size: NA; J gene: TRBJ2-7; CDR3 DNA: TGTGCCAGCAGCCAAGATTCGGGTAGCGGGGTCTCCTACGAGCAGTACTTC; CDR3 protein: CASSQDSGSGVSYEQYF
V gene: TRBV5-1; D gene: NA; clone size: once; J gene: TRBJ1-2; CDR3 DNA: TGCGCCAGCAGCCCTATGGGAGGGGATTATGGCTACACCTTC; CDR3 protein: CASSPMGGDYGYTF
V gene: TRBV19; D gene: NA; clone size: NA; J gene: TRBJ1-4; CDR3 DNA: TGTGCCAGTAGTATCCCGGGACAAGGTGGGGAAAAACTGTTTTTT; CDR3 protein: CASSIPGQGGEKLFF
V gene: TRBV7-8; D gene: TRBD1; clone size: NA; J gene: TRBJ1-2; CDR3 DNA: TGTGCCAGCAGCTTTCGGACAGGGGTGGACTACACCTTC; CDR3 protein: CASSFRTGVDYTF
V gene: TRBV19; D gene: NA; clone size: NA; J gene: TRBJ2-7; CDR3 DNA: TGTGCCAGTAGTAGGAATCACTTGGGGGAGCAGTACTTC; CDR3 protein: CASSRNHLGEQYF
V gene: TRBV5-1; D gene: NA; clone size: NA; J gene: TRBJ2-7; CDR3 DNA: TGCGCCAGCAGCTTGGGGGACCCCGAAGGAGAGCAGTACTTC; CDR3 protein: CASSLGDPEGEQYF
V gene: TRBV2; D gene: TRBD2; clone size: NA; J gene: TRBJ2-7; CDR3 DNA: TGTGCCAGCACCGAACGGTGGCAGGGAGGACTAGCGGGGGTTGGGTACTTC; CDR3 protein: CASTERWQGGLAGVGYF
V gene: TRBV20-1; D gene: NA; clone size: NA; J gene: TRBJ1-1; CDR3 DNA: TGCAGTGCTAGTGCCCTGAACACTGAAGCTTTCTTT; CDR3 protein: CSASALNTEAFF
V gene: TRBV6-5; D gene: NA; clone size: NA; J gene: TRBJ1-5; CDR3 DNA: TGTGCCAGCAGCCGAGGACTAGATCAGCCCCAGCATTTT; CDR3 protein: CASSRGLDQPQHF
V gene: TRBV18; D gene: NA; clone size: NA; J gene: TRBJ1-5; CDR3 DNA: TGTGCCAGCTCACCACCGTTAAGTGGGGGCAGGCAGCCCCAGCATTTT; CDR3 protein: CASSPPLSGGRQPQHF
V gene: TRBV7-2; D gene: TRBD2; clone size: NA; J gene: TRBJ2-1; CDR3 DNA: TGTGCCAGCAGCTTAGGGCGGGGGGGGTACAATGAGCAGTTCTTC; CDR3 protein: CASSLGRGGYNEQFF
V gene: TRBV7-2; D gene: NA; clone size: NA; J gene: TRBJ1-1; CDR3 DNA: TGTGCCAGCAGCTTAGCCGGGGACACTGAAGCTTTCTTT; CDR3 protein: CASSLAGDTEAFF